These T cell receptor beta chains were read from a single sample in a study of cytomegalovirus exposure and HLA in healthy donors. TCRdb's copy holds only in-frame clones and misses some; the assay was immunoSEQ multiplex PCR. With tens of thousands of clones in the sample, the ten largest clones hold about 6.2%. The source material was PBMCs. The origin of the receptors is a human donor in good health. The CDR3 runs from the conserved cysteine through the conserved F or W. The D gene is left open where the match is weak.

>-|TRBV18|TRBJ1-2
TGTGCCAGCTCCGTGAATCCGGGGGACGATGGCTACACCTTC
CASSVNPGDDGYTF
>-|TRBV7-6|TRBJ1-1
TGTGCCAGCAGCCCAGCGCTAGGGGCGAACACTGAAGCTTTCTTT
CASSPALGANTEAFF
>TRBD1|TRBV7-2|TRBJ1-6
TGTGCCAGCAGGATACAGGGGGTAGGCGATAATTCACCCCTCCACTTT
CASRIQGVGDNSPLHF
>-|TRBV5-5|TRBJ1-1
TGTGCCAGCAGCTTGATTGACAGTATGAACACTGAAGCTTTCTTT
CASSLIDSMNTEAFF
>-|TRBV30|TRBJ2-1
TGTGCCTGGGCACTAGGCTACAATGAGCAGTTCTTC
CAWALGYNEQFF
>TRBD2|TRBV9|TRBJ2-1
TGTGCCAGCAGCGGCAGACTAGCGGGGGGCCTATACAATGAGCAGTTCTTC
CASSGRLAGGLYNEQFF
>-|TRBV29-1|TRBJ1-2
TGCAGCGGTCAAACACAGGGCGGCGGCTACACCTTC
CSGQTQGGGYTF
>TRBD1|TRBV18|TRBJ2-7
TGTGCCAGCTCACGCACCGGGACAGCCGCCTACGAGCAGTACTTC
CASSRTGTAAYEQYF
>-|TRBV27|TRBJ1-2
TGTGCCAGCACCACCCCCCCCTATAGCTACACCTTC
CASTTPPYSYTF
>TRBD1|TRBV5-4|TRBJ2-7
TGTGCCAGCAGCACCCGGACAGGGGGCTACGAGCAGTACTTC
CASSTRTGGYEQYF
>TRBD1|TRBV5-1|TRBJ1-2
TGCGCCAGCAGCTGGGGGGACAGGGGACTATATGGCTACACCTTC
CASSWGDRGLYGYTF
>-|TRBV6-5|TRBJ2-7
TGTGCCAGCAGTTACCAGGGAGGCTACGAGCAGTACTTC
CASSYQGGYEQYF
>-|TRBV29-1|TRBJ2-1
TGCAGCGTTGAGCGAGAGCTCTACAATGAGCAGTTCTTC
CSVERELYNEQFF
>TRBD1|TRBV5-1|TRBJ2-5
TGCGCCAGCAGCGCCGGGACAGGGATTGAGACCCAGTACTTC
CASSAGTGIETQYF
>TRBD1|TRBV28|TRBJ1-2
TGTGCCAGCAGTCCCTCCTCGACAGGGAAGGGCTACACCTTC
CASSPSSTGKGYTF
>TRBD1|TRBV15|TRBJ1-1
TGTGCCACCAGCTCACGGGACAGGAACACTGAAGCTTTCTTT
CATSSRDRNTEAFF
>TRBD1|TRBV7-2|TRBJ1-2
TGTGCCAGCAGCTCGGACAGGGGAGAGGGATCCAACTATGGCTACACCTTC
CASSSDRGEGSNYGYTF
>-|TRBV14|TRBJ1-4
TGTGCCAGCAGCCAAACCGGGACAAGCAATGAAAAACTGTTTTTT
CASSQTGTSNEKLFF
>TRBD2|TRBV2|TRBJ2-1
TGTGCCAGCAGGATCTCTAGCGGTGGTGAGCAGTTCTTC
CASRISSGGEQFF
>TRBD2|TRBV9|TRBJ2-5
TGTGCCAGCAGCCCCAGTAGCGGGGGGCCGCGGGAGACCCAGTACTTC
CASSPSSGGPRETQYF
>TRBD1|TRBV5-4|TRBJ1-1
TGTGCCAGCAGCTTAAGACAGGGAAGGAGACCTGAAGCTTTCTTT
CASSLRQGRRPEAFF
>TRBD1|TRBV6-1|TRBJ2-7
TGTGCCAGCAGTTCGGACAGGGGAGATCGGCAGTACTTC
CASSSDRGDRQYF
>TRBD1|TRBV5-6|TRBJ1-2
TGTGCCAGCACCCGGGACAGATTCTATGGCTACACCTTC
CASTRDRFYGYTF
>-|TRBV6-6|TRBJ2-5
TGTGCCAGCAGTTACTCCGGCCAAGAGACCCAGTACTTC
CASSYSGQETQYF
>-|TRBV28|TRBJ2-7
TGTGCCAGCACTCTCTCGACGGCCGGGACCTACGAGCAGTACTTC
CASTLSTAGTYEQYF
>TRBD1|TRBV28|TRBJ1-1
TGTGCCAGCAGTTATCCGGACAGGGGGCTGAACACTGAAGCTTTCTTT
CASSYPDRGLNTEAFF
>TRBD2|TRBV10-3|TRBJ2-7
TGTGCCATCAGTGGGCGGGAGGACGCGAACGAGCAGTACTTC
CAISGREDANEQYF
>TRBD2|TRBV28|TRBJ2-7
TGTGCCAGCACGGGGCCGGGAGGGTTCGAGCAGTACTTC
CASTGPGGFEQYF